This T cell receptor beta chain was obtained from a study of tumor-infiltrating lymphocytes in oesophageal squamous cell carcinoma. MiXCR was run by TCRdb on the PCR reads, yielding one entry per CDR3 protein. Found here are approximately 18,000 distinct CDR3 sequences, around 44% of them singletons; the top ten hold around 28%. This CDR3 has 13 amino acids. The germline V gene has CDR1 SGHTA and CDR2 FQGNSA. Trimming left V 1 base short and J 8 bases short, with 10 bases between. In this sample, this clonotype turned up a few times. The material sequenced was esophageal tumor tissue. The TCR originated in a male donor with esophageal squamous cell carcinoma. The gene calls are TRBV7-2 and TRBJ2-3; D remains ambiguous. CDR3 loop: CASSLGSLVTQYF. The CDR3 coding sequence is TGTGCCAGCAGCTTAGGGTCCCTAGTTACGCAGTATTTT.